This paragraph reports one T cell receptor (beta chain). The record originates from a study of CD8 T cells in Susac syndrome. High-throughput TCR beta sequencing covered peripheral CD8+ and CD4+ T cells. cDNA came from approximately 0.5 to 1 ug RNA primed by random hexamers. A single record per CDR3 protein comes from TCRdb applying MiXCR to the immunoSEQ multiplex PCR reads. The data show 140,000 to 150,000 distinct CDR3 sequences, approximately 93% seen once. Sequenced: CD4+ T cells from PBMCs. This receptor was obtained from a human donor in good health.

The CDR3 region has the DNA TGTGCCAGCAGCTTCATGCCGGGAGTGGTGAACGAGCAGTACTTC. This gives the protein CASSFMPGVVNEQYF. The chain carries TRBV7-3 and TRBJ2-7; D perhaps matches TRBD2 (6 bases). This CDR3 contains 15 residues. Trimming removed 3 bases at V and 5 bases at J, with 17 bases between. Germline-derived CDR1 and CDR2 are SGHTA and FQGTGA.